Presented here are 16 T cell receptor beta chains from one specimen sequenced in a study of blood T cells in healthy people across ages. Primed by a sample-barcoded 5' primer and a J-beta primer mix, a second PCR proceeded for roughly 6 to 12 cycles. TCRdb reprocessed the 5' RACE reads with MiXCR, giving one entry per CDR3 protein. The table has about 1.6 million distinct CDR3 sequences, about 31% seen once. Sequencing was done on a sample of blood. These receptors all come from a woman in her 30s in good health.

The gene calls are TRBV20-1 and TRBJ2-7, with D perhaps matching TRBD1 (6 bases). Trimming shortened V by 5 bases and J by 1 base, and 12 bases separated the two germline ends. Germline V gene data show CDR1 as DFQATT and CDR2 as SNEGSKA (reference sequence). The CDR3 extends over 13 amino acids. This CDR3 reads CSAPNRVSYEQYF. The DNA of the CDR3 is TGCAGTGCTCCAAACAGGGTTTCCTACGAGCAGTACTTC.

This clonotype was detected ten times or more. The chain is built from TRBV27 and TRBJ2-1; 11 bases align to TRBD2. The CDR3 has 15 amino acids. From germline, CDR1 is MNHEY and CDR2 SMNVEV (reference sequence). V gave up 6 bases and J gave up 4 bases; unmatched junction bases: 5. The CDR3 spells CASSTGTSGYNEQFF. In DNA form, the CDR3 reads TGTGCCAGCAGCACGGGGACTAGCGGTTACAATGAGCAGTTCTTC.

The chain carries TRBV4-1 and TRBJ2-4; 9 bases fit TRBD1. CDR1 and CDR2 from the germline V gene are MGHRA and YSYEKL. This CDR3 has 15 amino acids. V trimming: 5 bases; J trimming: 6 bases; junction bases outside the gene matches: 8. The CDR3: CASSYRGQGGNIQYF. The CDR3 DNA reads as TGCGCCAGCAGCTACCGGGGACAGGGAGGAAACATTCAGTACTTC.

As concerns this clonotype: A junction end diverges from the germline sequence, so it may reflect a read error. This chain joins TRBV7-9 and TRBJ2-6; D might be TRBD1 (6 bases). Germline V gene data show CDR1 as SEHNR and CDR2 as FQNEAQ (reference sequence). The CDR3 sequence is 17 residues long. The CDR3 bases are TGTACCAGCAGCTCCGTGACATTCACAGGGGGGGCCAACGTCCTGACTTTC. It translates to CTSSSVTFTGGANVLTF.

This clonotype was seen a handful of times. The V gene is TRBV20-1, the J gene TRBJ2-7; TRBD2 matches 13 bases. This CDR3 spans 18 amino acids. Unmatched junction bases numbered 16, after V lost 6 bases and J lost 2 bases. The germline V gene has CDR1 DFQATT and CDR2 SNEGSKA (reference sequence). The chain's CDR3 is CSAKTQTSGGTRPYEQYF. The CDR3, as DNA: TGCAGTGCCAAGACTCAGACTAGCGGGGGGACTCGACCCTACGAGCAGTACTTC.

The gene calls are TRBV20-1 and TRBJ2-1, with D possibly being TRBD2 (6 bases). V was trimmed by 5 bases and J by 4 bases, leaving 21 bases between them. Germline V gene data show CDR1 as DFQATT and CDR2 as SNEGSKA (reference sequence). The CDR3 loop spans 16 amino acids. CDR3 nucleotides: TGCAGTGCTGAGGGCTTTGGGGGGAGTCTGTACAATGAGCAGTTCTTC. Residues: CSAEGFGGSLYNEQFF.

This rearrangement joins TRBV7-9 to TRBJ1-2; 9 bases fit TRBD1. V gave up 5 bases and J gave up 0 bases; unmatched junction bases: 10. The CDR3 has 17 residues. Germline CDR1 and CDR2: SEHNR and FQNEAQ (reference sequence). The CDR3 reads CASSPHRDRASNYGYTF. The CDR3 DNA reads as TGTGCCAGCAGCCCTCACCGGGACAGGGCGTCTAACTATGGCTACACCTTC.

This clonotype was observed many times. The chain joins TRBV29-1 to TRBJ2-3, with D perhaps matching TRBD1 (6 bases). This CDR3 is 12 amino acids long. Germline V CDR1 and CDR2: SQVTM, ANQGSEA. Trimming removed 3 bases at V and 6 bases at J, with 10 bases between. This CDR3 is CSVDPGADTQYF. CDR3 coding DNA: TGCAGCGTTGATCCAGGGGCCGATACGCAGTATTTT.

This chain joins TRBV2 and TRBJ2-7, with a tentative D call TRBD1 (6 bases). The CDR3 consists of 14 residues. Germline CDR1 and CDR2: SNHLY and FYNNEI. Deletions cut 4 bases from V and 3 bases from J, with 13 bases between. CDR3 bases: TGTGCCAGCAGTGCAGGGGCTGCAGGCTACGAGCAGTACTTC. It yields the protein CASSAGAAGYEQYF.

This rearrangement joins TRBV5-1 to TRBJ1-1; D is possibly TRBD1 (5 bases). The V gene lost 0 bases and the J gene lost 0 bases, with 12 bases spanning the gap. CDR3 length equals 16 residues. Germline V gene data show CDR1 as SGHRS and CDR2 as YFSETQ. CDR3: CASSLAQGSMNTEAFF. The CDR3 DNA reads TGCGCCAGCAGCTTGGCGCAGGGTAGTATGAACACTGAAGCTTTCTTT.

This clonotype was observed many times. This sequence joins TRBV10-3 and TRBJ2-1; tentatively, D is TRBD2 (7 bases). This CDR3 region has 17 residues. V dropped 8 bases and J dropped 3 bases, with 23 bases sitting between them. In germline, CDR1 is ENHRY, CDR2 SYGVKD. The CDR3 bases are TGTGCCATCGGGGGGCGAGAGGACCGGGAGGTCTACAATGAGCAGTTCTTC. Protein product: CAIGGREDREVYNEQFF.

Concerning this clonotype itself: A read error may account for a junction end that differs from germline. V gene TRBV2 combines with J gene TRBJ2-1; 8 positions agree with TRBD1. Germline CDR1 reads SNHLY; CDR2 reads FYNNEI. This CDR3 has 14 amino acids. CDR3 protein: CASTPDRAYDEQFF. DNA of the CDR3: TGTGCCAGCACGCCGGACAGGGCCTACGATGAGCAGTTCTTC.

The rearrangement links TRBV5-1 to TRBJ2-7; TRBD2 aligns across 7 bases. The CDR3 is made up of 14 amino acids. V lost 4 bases to trimming and J lost 6 bases; unmatched junction nucleotides: 10. Germline values: CDR1 SGHRS, CDR2 YFSETQ. CDR3 region: CASSLTGLDVEQYF. The CDR3 DNA sequence: TGCGCCAGCAGCCTTACTGGACTAGACGTCGAGCAGTACTTC.

This clonotype was seen a handful of times. The chain combines TRBV6-1 with TRBJ2-5; perhaps TRBD2 as D (5 bases). Germline values: CDR1 MNHNS, CDR2 SASEGT. The CDR3 runs to 13 residues. The germline V and J ends were trimmed by 0 bases and 11 bases, with 13 bases remaining between them. CDR3 nucleotides: TGTGCCAGCAGTGAAGCGGGAATCGGGGAGCAGTACTTC. Translation: CASSEAGIGEQYF.

The genes are TRBV20-1 and TRBJ2-7; a possible D gene is TRBD1 (5 bases). The CDR3 is 12 amino acids. The V and J ends lost 5 bases and 4 bases respectively, with 12 bases between them. Germline loops: CDR1 DFQATT, CDR2 SNEGSKA (reference sequence). The CDR3 region is CSAGKDIYEQYF. The CDR3 nucleotides are TGCAGTGCTGGAAAGGACATATACGAGCAGTACTTC.

This clonotype showed up just a few times. The junction shows a germline mismatch at one end, possibly a read error. This chain links TRBV10-3 with TRBJ1-6; D is unresolved. CDR1 is ENHRY and CDR2 is SYGVKD in the germline V gene. The CDR3 has 15 amino acids. The CDR3 spells CATSESSNGNSPLHF. The CDR3 DNA follows: TGTGCCACCAGTGAGTCTAGCAACGGTAATTCGCCCCTCCACTTT.